This TCR beta chain stems from a study of blood T cell repertoires in COVID-19. Study overall: T cells, B-cell-depleted T cells, or PBMCs supplied cDNA or gDNA.

Authors' data handling: Scientists estimated how many nucleated cells there were by amplifying reference gene primers. Some clones are missing from TCRdb's copy, which holds only in-frame ones; the method was immunoSEQ multiplex PCR. For V, J and clone size, that table is used; D and trimming come from the DNA. Counted here are over 350,000 clones, roughly 90% occurring once; the ten biggest clones make up 0.95% to 1%. Participants reported their clinical history, and cohort assignment relied on those reports. Germline V gives CDR1 GTSNPN, CDR2 SVGIG (reference sequence). V gave up 4 bases and J gave up 4 bases; unmatched junction bases: 7. This CDR3 contains 14 residues.

The source is a woman aged 25-40 years with acute COVID-19. The sequencing input was PBMCs or T cells enriched from blood (not recorded which). The chain links TRBV30 to TRBJ1-2, with 9 bases lining up with TRBD1. CDR3 region: CAWINRGLVYGYTF. The CDR3, as DNA: TGTGCCTGGATCAACAGGGGGCTGGTCTATGGCTACACCTTC.